This T cell receptor (beta chain) emerged from a study of a mutant IDH1 vaccine in newly diagnosed glioma. Points on this clone: What it recognizes is unknown.

The length of the CDR3 is 14 residues. CDR1 and CDR2 from the germline V gene are MNHNY and SVGAGI (reference sequence). V dropped 2 bases and J dropped 6; count of bases not matched to a gene: 5. Some clones are missing from TCRdb's copy, which holds only in-frame ones; the method was immunoSEQ multiplex PCR. Of some 80,000 clones listed, 75% to 90% are singletons. Noted time point: week 23, last vaccination. One vaccine dose held 300 ug of mutant IDH1 20-mer peptide and came with topical imiquimod. This rearrangement joins TRBV6-6 to TRBJ2-7; 9 bases are shared with TRBD1. Sequenced material: PBMCs, taken from a glioma patient whose treatment included an IDH1 peptide vaccine. The receptor comes from a woman aged 50 to 60 with glioma. CDR3 DNA: TGTGCCAGCAGTTACGTTACAGGGGGCTCCGAGCAGTACTTC. Its translation: CASSYVTGGSEQYF.